The present T cell receptor (beta chain) was sequenced within a study of blood T cell repertoires in COVID-19. In the study overall: Samples of COVID-19 (acute and convalescent) were obtained from the United States, Italy and Spain.

Profiled with immunoSEQ multiplex PCR; TCRdb holds only in-frame clones, not every one. The sample holds 30,000 to 35,000 clones, approximately 78% seen once. J was trimmed by 4 bases and V by 5 bases; bases with no gene match: 3. The CDR3 has 14 residues. CDR1 and CDR2 (germline): LNHDA, SQIVND (reference sequence). This sequence originates from a man older than 75 with active or convalescent COVID-19. The genes are TRBV19 and TRBJ2-3; 10 bases fit TRBD1. The sequencing input was peripheral blood. CDR3 protein: CASSRDRGADTQYF. The DNA for the CDR3 is TGTGCCAGTAGTCGGGACAGGGGCGCAGATACGCAGTATTTT. The variable domain in full, with the rest retrieved from reference TRBV19 and TRBJ2-3, is DGGITQSPKYLFRKEGQNVTLSCEQNLNHDAMYWYRQDPGQGLRLIYYSQIVNDFQKGDIAEGYSVSREKKESFPLTVTSAQKNPTAFYLCASSRDRGADTQYFGPGTRLTVL.